The 11 T cell receptor beta chains below come from one sample, sequenced in a study of T cell responses to AZD1222 COVID-19 vaccine. Using immunoSEQ multiplex PCR, the repertoire was profiled, and TCRdb retains in-frame clones only, with some absent. The sample shows roughly 120,000 clones, around 94% of them seen only once. This specimen was peripheral blood, taken on day 0 of AZD1222 vaccination. All receptors derive from an adult in good health.

The rearrangement links TRBV9 to TRBJ2-1; 7 nucleotides line up with TRBD2. This CDR3 contains 15 residues. Germline CDR1 and CDR2: SGDLS and YYNGEE. The V and J ends lost 6 bases and 8 bases, in that order; junction bases with no gene match: 14. The CDR3, as DNA: TGTGCCAGCAATCGGCTAGCGGAAAGTGGGGATGAGCAGTTCTTC. As protein: CASNRLAESGDEQFF.

The chain uses TRBV15 and TRBJ2-2; 11 bases match TRBD2. The V gene's germline CDR1 is LNHNV and CDR2 YYDKDF (reference sequence). The CDR3 is 16 residues long. Trimming took 4 bases from V and 5 from J; bases not matched to a gene: 6. The CDR3, as DNA: TGTGCCACCAGCATCACTTTAGCGGGAGGGACCGGGGAGCTGTTTTTT. It encodes CATSITLAGGTGELFF.

The CDR3 DNA reads TGTGCCAGCAGCTTGGCCTCCCCGCCCTACGAGCAGTACTTC. Amino acids: CASSLASPPYEQYF. The chain couples TRBV7-9 to TRBJ2-7; unclear D gene. V lost 3 bases and J lost 2, with 11 bases in between. CDR3 length: 14 residues. Per germline, CDR1 SEHNR and CDR2 FQNEAQ (reference sequence).

The chain has TRBV28 and TRBJ1-1, with D tentatively TRBD1 (6 bases). V was cut by 7 bases and J by 1 base, with 16 bases left in between. The length of the CDR3 is 15 residues. Germline V gene data show CDR1 as MDHEN and CDR2 as SYDVKM. CDR3 loop: CASTSPQGTNTEAFF. CDR3 coding DNA: TGTGCCAGCACCTCGCCCCAGGGGACGAACACTGAAGCTTTCTTT.

This chain uses TRBV6-2 or TRBV6-3 with TRBJ2-5, with TRBD2 identical over 12 bases. The CDR3 has 21 amino acids. In germline, CDR1 is MNHEY, CDR2 SVGEGT. The junction had 21 bases not matched to a gene; V was cut back by 7 bases and J by 0 bases. The CDR3 loop is CASIPRDRGGLAGGDQETQYF. In DNA form, the CDR3 reads TGTGCCAGCATCCCCCGGGACAGGGGTGGCCTAGCGGGAGGGGACCAAGAGACCCAGTACTTC.

The chain carries TRBV30 and TRBJ2-7; perhaps TRBD1 as D (7 bases). Trimming cost V 0 bases and J 4 bases, with 25 bases left between them. The CDR3 runs to 18 residues. Germline V gives CDR1 GTSNPN, CDR2 SVGIG (reference sequence). CDR3 in amino acids: CAWSVKPGGQGISYEQYF. The CDR3 coding sequence is TGTGCCTGGAGTGTAAAACCAGGGGGGCAGGGGATCTCGTACGAGCAGTACTTC.

The rearrangement joins TRBV4-3 to TRBJ2-3, with D unresolved. With 1 base removed from V and 7 bases from J, the gap between germline ends came to 6 bases. The CDR3 is 12 residues long. Germline V gene lookup returns CDR1 LGHNA and CDR2 YSLEER. The CDR3 loop reads CASSQGQYTQYF. The CDR3, as DNA: TGCGCCAGCAGCCAAGGCCAGTATACGCAGTATTTT.

The CDR3 DNA follows: TGTGCCAGCAGTTTGACGGGTCGGAACACTGAAGCTTTCTTT. Protein sequence: CASSLTGRNTEAFF. V gene TRBV27 combines with J gene TRBJ1-1; D unclear. Germline V lookup: CDR1 MNHEY, CDR2 SMNVEV (reference sequence). This CDR3 has 14 residues. The V end lost 3 bases, the J end lost 1 base, and 9 bases lay between the germline ends.

In this sample, this clone turned up a few times. The chain employs TRBV30 and TRBJ1-6; TRBD1 might be the D (5 bases). The CDR3 loop spans 12 amino acids. Looked up from germline, CDR1 is GTSNPN and CDR2 is SVGIG (reference sequence). With 3 bases removed from V and 10 bases from J, the gap between germline ends came to 10 bases. The chain's CDR3 is CAWRETGSPLHF. The CDR3 DNA follows: TGTGCCTGGAGGGAAACAGGCTCACCCCTCCACTTT.

V usage is TRBV7-9 and J usage is TRBJ1-6; the D is unclear. The length of the CDR3 is 14 residues. Looked up from germline, CDR1 is SEHNR and CDR2 is FQNEAQ (reference sequence). Trimming pared 2 bases from V and 5 bases from J, leaving 7 bases between. The DNA of the CDR3 is TGTGCCAGCAGCTTAAACCAGGATAATTCACCCCTCCACTTT. Protein sequence: CASSLNQDNSPLHF.

The rearrangement joins TRBV12-3 or TRBV12-4 to TRBJ1-4; D is ambiguous. This CDR3 has 13 residues. V was cut by 7 bases and J by 0 bases, with 6 bases left in between. CDR3 coding DNA: TGTGCCAGCACTCCGGCAACTAATGAAAAACTGTTTTTT. Its translation: CASTPATNEKLFF.